The text below deals with one TCR beta chain. This clonotype came up a few times. Its recognized antigen is unknown. The sample holds no much larger clone one base away, and base qualities are not on file. This sample stems from a study of molecular identifiers for immune sequencing clone quantification (dated by TCRdb to 2017 to 2018). About the investigation overall: For a replicate experiment, RNA from approximately 20,000 or 100,000 naive CD8 T cells was divided into five aliquots, and four of the five aliquots were sequenced. This methods study benchmarked molecular-identifier clustering-based TCR repertoire sequencing (MIDCIRS) and TCR RNA copy counting, using CD8 T cells to do so. General findings and caveats noted by the study authors: When barcode sub-clustering was left out, chimeric consensus sequences inflated TCR diversity, with chimeras reaching as high as 47%. The naive libraries included spiked-in Jurkat TCR RNA (fewer than eleven copies' worth), and this RNA is not part of the donor repertoire. A single cell's worth of spiked-in Jurkat TCR RNA was reported detectable even among about a million naive CD8 T cells. Identical TCR molecules sharing a barcode could cause highly expanded clone sizes to be underestimated. Clones above 20 RNA copies held over 99% of molecules in CMV-specific effector cells but under 1% in naive cells. Modeling indicated about three TCR RNA copies recovered per cell, compared with roughly 10 by digital PCR, which implies a capture efficiency of approximately 30%.

Via the germline V gene (reference sequence), CDR1 is LNHDA and CDR2 SQIVND. The CDR3, from cysteine to phenylalanine, totals 15 residues. Only CDR3 DNA remains: 45 bases, in frame from the first base. V lost 5 bases and J lost 3 bases, and the count of bases not matched to a germline gene is 9. Libraries of naive CD8 T cells were built from anywhere between about 19,000 and 1,100,000 sorted cells, with 10%, 30% or 50% of the purified RNA used. On a BD FACSAria II, naive CD8 T cells were FACS-sorted as CD8+CD4-CCR7+CD45RA+ and collected into RLT Plus buffer. Ten to eleven TCR copies' worth of Jurkat RNA were spiked into roughly 17,000-1,100,000 naive CD8 T cell samples to test detection sensitivity. CD8 T cells were enriched with RosetteSep CD8+ T Cell Enrichment Cocktail and Ficoll-Paque, followed by ACK red cell lysis. The library relied on PCR. Data came from a NextSeq 500. Bulk TCR libraries were made following a previously described method, with the TCR primers given in Table S5. The Qiagen AllPrep DNA/RNA kit was used to purify total RNA. Before any analysis, reads coming from multiple sequencing runs of the same library were combined into one pool. Under the source paper's analysis protocol: Reads were retained only if their TCR constant sequence matched exactly, and those retained reads were trimmed to 150 nt and grouped according to their 12-nt molecular barcodes. Reads within each barcode group were sub-clustered using a 15% Levenshtein threshold, and quality-weighted consensus sequences were constructed for each RNA molecule. Non-functional sequences were removed, as were lower-count sequences one edit away from another. Barcode sub-clusters with fewer than 20% of the maximum read count were removed, based on fitting two negative binomial distributions. In TCRdb, the public reads were trimmed at Q25 with fastp and aligned with MiXCR, with productive beta chains retained. CDR3 protein sequences are deduplicated, and each keeps its most common genes and DNA. TCRdb's processing, not the study's, gives the V and J calls here. This sample lists about 510,000 distinct CDR3 sequences; roughly 25% were detected once. The top ten constitute around 0.8% of the sample.

What was sequenced was naive CD8+ T cells from blood, with Jurkat cell RNA spiked in. What this sample's cell subset or site label stands for: FACS-sorted CD8+CD4-CCR7+CD45RA+ naive T cells. The chain couples TRBV19 to TRBJ2-7; the junction holds 8 bases that match TRBD1. This clonotype originated in a human donor in good health. Some libraries in this study had Jurkat cell RNA spiked in. In nucleotides, the sequence is TGTGCCAGTAGTCTCGCGTCGGACAGGGACTACGAGCAGTACTTC. This encodes CASSLASDRDYEQYF.